This T cell receptor beta chain was recorded in a study of T-cell reconstitution after alpha-beta-depleted transplantation in children. Findings of the study overall: One year after transplant, T-cell counts and diversity came mostly from newly produced T cells.

This clonotype showed up many times. Its target is not known. As it was prepared, the TCRbeta library received unique molecular identifiers. MiXCR, run by TCRdb on the PCR reads, gives a single entry per CDR3 protein. The sample has 130,000 or so distinct CDR3 sequences, about 9.5% seen once. This CDR3 has 12 amino acids. V was trimmed by 7 bases and J by 5 bases, leaving 14 bases between them. Germline CDR1 and CDR2: DFQATT and SNEGSKA (reference sequence). This TCR came from a girl less than two years old who had a stem cell transplant for combined immunodeficiency, so the T cells may come from the graft donor. The sample consisted of PBMCs, mostly from graft donor cells, taken 180 days after TCRalphabeta/CD19-depleted stem cell transplant. V usage is TRBV20-1 and J usage is TRBJ2-5; D remains ambiguous. Here the CDR3 reads CSVDFLGETQYF. DNA for the CDR3: TGCAGTGTGGATTTTTTAGGGGAGACCCAGTACTTC.